One and the same sample provided the 20 T cell receptor beta chains below, sequenced in a study of control samples from healthy donors and cancer patients. Sequencing was performed with immunoSEQ multiplex PCR; in TCRdb, only in-frame clones are kept and a portion is missing. The sample carries fewer than 200,000 clones, just over 90% recorded once. Specimen: blood. Source of these receptors: a woman aged 60-70 years in good health.

The rearrangement joins TRBV3-1 (or the pseudogene TRBV3-2) to TRBJ2-5, with TRBD1 as a possible D gene (6 bases). The CDR3 sequence is 15 residues long. The V gene lost 2 bases and the J gene lost 4 bases, with 14 bases spanning the gap. Germline CDR1 reads LGHDT; CDR2 reads YNNKEL (reference sequence). CDR3 residues: CASSQFEGVGETQYF. DNA for the CDR3: TGTGCCAGCAGCCAATTCGAGGGGGTAGGAGAGACCCAGTACTTC.

The chain uses TRBV6-2 or TRBV6-3 and TRBJ1-4, with D perhaps TRBD1 (6 bases). The CDR3 spans 15 residues. V lost 0 bases to trimming and J lost 7 bases, with 12 bases between them. Germline V CDR1 and CDR2: MNHEY, SVGEGT. The CDR3, as DNA: TGTGCCAGCAGTTACTCGTCAGGGGTCCGTGAAAAACTGTTTTTT. It codes for CASSYSSGVREKLFF.

In this sample, this clone turned up once. The chain links TRBV4-1 to TRBJ1-1; 7 bases fit TRBD1. The length of the CDR3 is 17 residues. J lost 0 bases, V lost 4 bases, and 11 bases had no gene match. Germline loops: CDR1 MGHRA, CDR2 YSYEKL. DNA of the CDR3: TGCGCCAGCAGCCTACAGGGGCGATTGAGCTTGAACACTGAAGCTTTCTTT. It is translated as CASSLQGRLSLNTEAFF.

The chain carries TRBV6-5 and TRBJ2-3; D ambiguous. The CDR3 length is 12 residues. The germline V gene encodes CDR1 MNHEY and CDR2 SVGAGI. V gave up 2 bases and J gave up 8 bases, with 8 bases separating them. The CDR3 loop reads CASSYATGTQYF. CDR3 in DNA: TGTGCCAGCAGTTACGCAACGGGTACGCAGTATTTT.

The chain links TRBV7-2 to TRBJ2-7; a possible D gene is TRBD2 (5 bases). Trimming left V 3 bases short and J 0 bases short, with 12 bases between. CDR3 length: 15 amino acids. Germline-derived CDR1 and CDR2 are SGHTA and FQGNSA. DNA for the CDR3: TGTGCCAGCAGCTTTACACTAGGAAGCTCCTACGAGCAGTACTTC. This gives the protein CASSFTLGSSYEQYF.

A single count supports this clone. CDR3 nucleotides: TGCGCCAGCAGCCCAGGGACAGGGAACGACTATGGCTACACCTTC. Its translation: CASSPGTGNDYGYTF. V is TRBV4-1 and J is TRBJ1-2; 9 positions agree with TRBD1. The CDR3 is 15 residues long. Losses at the gene ends were 4 bases for V and 3 bases for J; bases not matched to a gene: 6. Germline V lookup: CDR1 MGHRA, CDR2 YSYEKL.

The chain uses TRBV7-2 and TRBJ1-1; D uncertain. The CDR3 totals 13 residues. V dropped 2 bases and J dropped 3 bases, with 7 bases sitting between them. The germline CDR1 and CDR2 sequences are SGHTA and FQGNSA. The CDR3 protein is CASSLNSHTEAFF. DNA of the CDR3: TGTGCCAGCAGCTTAAACAGCCACACTGAAGCTTTCTTT.

The chain combines TRBV9 with TRBJ2-3; D tentatively reads TRBD1 or TRBD2 (5 bases each). The CDR3 sequence is 13 residues long. Trimming took 4 bases from V and 6 from J, leaving 12 bases between them. CDR1 and CDR2 (germline): SGDLS, YYNGEE. The CDR3 DNA reads as TGTGCCAGCAGCATCGGGACCTCTGATACGCAGTATTTT. Translation: CASSIGTSDTQYF.

This chain joins TRBV23-1 and TRBJ2-3, with no clear D. TRBV23-1 has ORF status, its function being uncertain. This CDR3 contains 14 residues. V lost 3 bases and J lost 0, with 7 bases in between. CDR3 sequence (DNA): TGCGCCAGCAGTCACCAATCTAGCACAGATACGCAGTATTTT. Its protein is CASSHQSSTDTQYF.

DNA of the CDR3: TGCGCCAGCACGGGGGAGGAGCAGTTCTTC. This gives the protein CASTGEEQFF. This sequence joins TRBV5-1 and TRBJ2-1, with a possible D match to TRBD2 (6 bases). With 6 bases removed from V and 10 bases from J, the gap between germline ends came to 8 bases. Germline loops: CDR1 SGHRS, CDR2 YFSETQ. CDR3 size: 10 residues.

The gene calls are TRBV19 and TRBJ1-1; D gene ambiguous. The germline V gene encodes CDR1 LNHDA and CDR2 SQIVND (reference sequence). The CDR3 length is 14 residues. The V and J ends lost 7 bases and 0 bases respectively, with 12 bases between them. The CDR3 DNA reads TGTGCCAGTAAAGAACAGCACATGAACACTGAAGCTTTCTTT. It yields the protein CASKEQHMNTEAFF.

This clone was counted a single time. The genes are TRBV4-3 and TRBJ2-1, with D unresolved. V lost 10 bases and J 5 bases, leaving 21 bases between the germline ends. This CDR3 is built from 15 residues. CDR1 is LGHNA and CDR2 is YSLEER in the germline V gene. This CDR3 is CAIHGVVEENNEQFF. CDR3 DNA: TGCGCCATCCACGGTGTGGTGGAAGAGAACAATGAGCAGTTCTTC.

The chain uses TRBV28 and TRBJ2-7; 10 nucleotides align to TRBD1. The J segment lost 6 bases and the V segment lost 3 bases, leaving 8 bases of the junction unmatched. The CDR3 length is 15 residues. Germline values: CDR1 MDHEN, CDR2 SYDVKM. The CDR3 protein is CASSLSGTGVREQYF. The CDR3 nucleotides read TGTGCCAGCAGTTTGTCCGGGACAGGGGTACGCGAGCAGTACTTC. The complete variable domain, with remaining parts taken from reference TRBV28 and TRBJ2-7, reads DVKVTQSSRYLVKRTGEKVFLECVQDMDHENMFWYRQDPGLGLRLIYFSYDVKMKEKGDIPEGYSVSREKKERFSLILESASTNQTSMYLCASSLSGTGVREQYFGPGTRLTVT.

DNA of the CDR3: TGTGCCAGCGAAAAAGGGGGACAGAGGAGAAACACCATATATTTT. Translation: CASEKGGQRRNTIYF. The rearrangement joins TRBV19 to TRBJ1-3; TRBD1 matches 7 bases. The V segment lost 9 bases and the J segment 5 bases; nucleotides outside the gene matches: 13. The germline V gene encodes CDR1 LNHDA and CDR2 SQIVND (reference sequence). The CDR3 is made up of 15 amino acids.

The chain combines TRBV7-9 with TRBJ1-2; D unclear. V lost 1 base and J lost 7, with 10 bases in between. Germline V gene lookup returns CDR1 SEHNR and CDR2 FQNEAQ (reference sequence). CDR3 length equals 13 residues. The CDR3 spells CASSLEGGPGYTF. CDR3 bases: TGTGCCAGCAGCTTAGAGGGCGGACCTGGCTACACCTTC.

The V and J genes are TRBV7-9 and TRBJ1-5; the D is unclear. V was clipped by 6 bases and J by 1 base, with 10 bases between them. CDR1 SEHNR and CDR2 FQNEAQ come from the germline V gene (reference sequence). The CDR3 consists of 14 residues. This CDR3 reads CASSPQLSNQPQHF. DNA of the CDR3: TGTGCCAGCAGTCCACAATTGAGCAATCAGCCCCAGCATTTT.

The CDR3: CASSPKTDRNYGYTF. The CDR3, as DNA: TGTGCCAGCAGCCCAAAGACAGATCGGAACTATGGCTACACCTTC. The chain joins TRBV27 to TRBJ1-2, with a tentative D call TRBD1 (5 bases). Trimming left V 6 bases short and J 2 bases short, with 16 bases between. This CDR3 region has 15 residues. Germline CDR1 and CDR2: MNHEY and SMNVEV (reference sequence).

The gene calls are TRBV12-3 or TRBV12-4 and TRBJ1-2; D gene ambiguous. The CDR3 is 13 amino acids. Between the trimmed V and J ends, which lost 6 bases and 7 bases, there was a span of 15 bases. The CDR3 protein is CASRSDAVFGYTF. DNA of the CDR3: TGTGCCAGCAGGTCCGATGCCGTCTTTGGCTACACCTTC.

The chain combines TRBV11-2 with TRBJ2-3; the match to TRBD2 covers 8 bases. Trimming at V came to 1 base and at J to 2 bases, leaving 8 bases not matched to a gene. This CDR3 region has 17 residues. CDR1 is SGHAT, CDR2 FQNNGV, per germline. The CDR3 DNA follows: TGTGCCAGCAGCTTAGTCACCGGGGGGGCGGACACAGATACGCAGTATTTT. This encodes CASSLVTGGADTDTQYF.

The rearrangement links TRBV2 to TRBJ1-3; no reliable D call. The germline V gene has CDR1 SNHLY and CDR2 FYNNEI. Between the trimmed V and J ends, which lost 4 bases and 2 bases, there was a span of 6 bases. This CDR3 region has 13 residues. The CDR3 spells CASSGVTGNTIYF. CDR3 coding DNA: TGTGCCAGCAGTGGGGTTACTGGAAACACCATATATTTT.